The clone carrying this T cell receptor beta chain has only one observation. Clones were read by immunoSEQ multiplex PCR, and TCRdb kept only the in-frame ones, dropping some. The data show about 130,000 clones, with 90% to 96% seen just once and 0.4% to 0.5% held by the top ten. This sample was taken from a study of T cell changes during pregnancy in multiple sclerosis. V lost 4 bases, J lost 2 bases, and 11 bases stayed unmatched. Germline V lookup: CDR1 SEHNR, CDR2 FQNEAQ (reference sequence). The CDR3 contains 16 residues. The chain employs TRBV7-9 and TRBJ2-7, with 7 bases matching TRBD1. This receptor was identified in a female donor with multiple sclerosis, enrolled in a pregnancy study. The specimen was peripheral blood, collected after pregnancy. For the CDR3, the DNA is TGTGCCAGCAGCTCCTCCCGGGACAGCCCAACCTACGAGCAGTACTTC. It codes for CASSSSRDSPTYEQYF.